These 15 T cell receptor beta chains originate from one sample sequenced in a study of tumor-infiltrating lymphocytes in oesophageal squamous cell carcinoma. TCRdb recomputed calls from the PCR reads with MiXCR, one row per CDR3 protein. Of roughly 20,000 distinct CDR3 sequences listed, about 43% are singletons. Sequenced input: normal esophageal tissue next to the tumor. The source of these receptors is a male donor with esophageal squamous cell carcinoma.

This clonotype was counted ten times or more. The chain has TRBV6-1 and TRBJ2-5; D not resolved. The last part of the DNA fits TRBJ1-2 better; the J call may be wrong. This CDR3 contains 12 residues. Germline assignment: CDR1 MNHNS and CDR2 SASEGT. As DNA, the CDR3 is TGTGCCAGCAGGGACGACGGCTATGGCTACACCTTC. This sequence encodes CASRDDGYGYTF.

This clonotype is judged medium-sized. The rearrangement links TRBV7-3 to TRBJ2-4; D tentatively reads TRBD1 or TRBD2 (5 bases each). This CDR3 contains 15 residues. V lost 2 bases and J 6 bases, leaving 14 bases between the germline ends. Germline values: CDR1 SGHTA, CDR2 FQGTGA. CDR3 amino acids: CASSLGDGKGNIQYF. In DNA, the CDR3 is TGTGCCAGCAGCTTAGGGGACGGAAAAGGAAACATTCAGTACTTC.

J is TRBJ1-2 and V is TRBV6-1; tentative D call: TRBD1 (5 bases). The ends were cut back, 1 base at V and 0 bases at J, with 18 bases in the middle. The CDR3 consists of 18 residues. Per germline, CDR1 MNHNS and CDR2 SASEGT. CDR3 protein: CASSEVWAGSVSNYGYTF. In DNA form, the CDR3 reads TGTGCCAGCAGTGAAGTGTGGGCAGGGAGCGTTTCTAACTATGGCTACACCTTC.

This clonotype has only a few counts. The rearrangement links TRBV5-1 to TRBJ2-5; D uncertain. This CDR3 comprises 11 residues. V was clipped by 2 bases and J by 2 bases, with 1 base between them. The V gene's germline CDR1 is SGHRS and CDR2 YFSETQ. CDR3 bases: TGCGCCAGCAGCTTTCAAGAGACCCAGTACTTC. Translated, it gives CASSFQETQYF.

The sample holds many counts of this clonotype. The V and J genes are TRBV18 and TRBJ2-6, with 9 nucleotides matching TRBD2. V shed 1 base, J shed 2 bases, and the junction held 6 bases outside the gene matches. This CDR3 contains 18 residues. Germline lookup yields CDR1 KGHSH and CDR2 LQKENI. The CDR3 is CASSPLSGRMAGANVLTF. The CDR3, as DNA: TGTGCCAGCTCACCACTTAGCGGGAGAATGGCTGGGGCCAACGTCCTGACTTTC.

By proportion, this clonotype is medium-sized (0.01 to 0.1%). The gene calls are TRBV7-3 and TRBJ2-1, with D unresolved. Trimming pared 1 base from V and 6 bases from J, leaving 7 bases between. The CDR3 contains 13 residues. Looked up from germline, CDR1 is SGHTA and CDR2 is FQGTGA. CDR3 sequence (DNA): TGTGCCAGCAGCTTAAGTGGCAGCAATGAGCAGTTCTTC. Translation: CASSLSGSNEQFF.

This clonotype was counted many times. This may stem from a read error, because a much larger clone lies one nucleotide away. The rearrangement uses TRBV6-1 and TRBJ2-7; 12 bases map to TRBD1. J was trimmed by 7 bases and V by 4 bases; bases with no gene match: 8. The CDR3 is 15 amino acids. CDR1 and CDR2 from the germline V gene are MNHNS and SASEGT. The CDR3 bases are TGTGCCAGCAGTGGGGACAGGGGGCTTTACAATGAGCAGTACTTC. It codes for CASSGDRGLYNEQYF.

V gene TRBV28 combines with J gene TRBJ2-5; 9 bases match TRBD2. The V and J ends lost 5 bases and 5 bases, in that order; junction bases with no gene match: 9. CDR1 MDHEN and CDR2 SYDVKM come from the germline V gene. The length of the CDR3 is 15 residues. CDR3 coding DNA: TGTGCCAGCAGTCTAGCGGGATCTACGGGTGAGACCCAGTACTTC. Amino acid sequence: CASSLAGSTGETQYF.

By share, this clonotype ranks as medium-sized (0.01 to 0.1%). DNA of the CDR3: TGTGCCAGCAGCTTAGGGGGGGGGCTTCAGCCCCAGCATTTT. This gives the protein CASSLGGGLQPQHF. This rearrangement joins TRBV7-2 to TRBJ1-5, with a tentative D call TRBD1 (6 bases). The V gene's germline CDR1 is SGHTA and CDR2 FQGNSA. Between the trimmed V and J ends, which lost 1 base and 6 bases, there was a span of 10 bases. There are 14 residues in the CDR3.

Only one count was recorded for this clonotype. The gene calls are TRBV7-3 and TRBJ1-1, with TRBD2 identical over 14 bases. The J call may be mistaken, given a closer DNA end match to TRBJ2-1. Per the germline V gene, CDR1 is SGHTA and CDR2 is FQGTGA. The CDR3 totals 16 residues. Here the CDR3 DNA reads TGTGCCAGCAGCCCTCCGGGACTAGCGGGAGCTAATGAGCAGTTCTTC. It specifies CASSPPGLAGANEQFF.

The gene calls are TRBV6-5 and TRBJ2-5, with 9 bases identical to TRBD2. The J call may not be correct, given that the DNA end is closer to TRBJ2-1. The CDR3 consists of 17 residues. The V gene's germline CDR1 is MNHEY and CDR2 SVGAGI. The CDR3 nucleotides are TGTGCCAGCAGTTACTCGGGGCTAGCGGGGATCTACAATGAGCAGTTCTTC. Amino acid sequence: CASSYSGLAGIYNEQFF.

A note on this clonotype: The CDR3 does not close with the conserved phenylalanine or tryptophan, likely indicating a read error. Because the CDR3's place on the DNA is in doubt, the DNA is left out and the CDR3 is given as listed by TCRdb. V is TRBV7-2 and J is TRBJ2-4; TRBD2 is the table's D call, not checked against the DNA. Germline CDR1 SGHTA, CDR2 FQGNSA. Ends included, the CDR3 has 11 residues. CDR3 sequence: CASRGTSGRAP.

The V and J genes are TRBV6-1 and TRBJ2-4; D remains ambiguous. There are 15 residues in the CDR3. Trimming took off 7 bases at V and 1 base at J, with 14 bases between the two ends. Per the germline V gene, CDR1 is MNHNS and CDR2 is SASEGT. CDR3 loop: CASTEVIGAKNIQYF. For the CDR3, the DNA is TGTGCCAGCACCGAGGTTATCGGGGCCAAAAACATTCAGTACTTC.

The V and J genes are TRBV6-1 and TRBJ2-4; 8 bases align to TRBD1. The DNA end is more similar to TRBJ2-7, so the J call may be wrong. Germline V gene sequence: CDR1 MNHNS, CDR2 SASEGT. This CDR3 comprises 16 residues. The CDR3 sequence: CASSEGSGRGPDEQYF. The CDR3 DNA reads as TGTGCCAGCAGTGAAGGGTCGGGCAGGGGGCCCGACGAGCAGTACTTC.

This clonotype was seen a handful of times. J is TRBJ1-1 and V is TRBV5-1; 9 bases align to TRBD1. V gave up 2 bases and J gave up 5 bases; unmatched junction bases: 7. The CDR3 spans 15 residues. Germline loops: CDR1 SGHRS, CDR2 YFSETQ. CDR3: CASSLLTGGGTEAFF. In DNA, the CDR3 is TGCGCCAGCAGCTTACTGACAGGGGGAGGGACTGAAGCTTTCTTT.